Listed below are T cell receptor beta chains from one sample, sequenced in a study of shared clonotypes between healthy human individuals. Sequencing was performed with immunoSEQ multiplex PCR; in TCRdb, only in-frame clones are kept and a portion is missing. The sample comprises nearly 600,000 clones, over 95% of which are singletons, and over 0.09% rests with the top ten. The sequencing input was naive CD8+ T cells sorted from blood. These TCRs come from a woman under 40 in good health. Both conserved end residues are part of each CDR3. A D gene is named only where the DNA matches it firmly. Size is stated for part of the rows, as once, few or many counts, or as a class when the clone is expanded.

TRBV5-4	NA	TRBJ2-2	TRBD2	TGTGCCAGTCCAATCTGGAGGACTAGCGGGAACAAGTCGAACACCGGGGAGCTGTTTTTT	CASPIWRTSGNKSNTGELFF
TRBV4-1	once	TRBJ2-1	TRBD2	TGCGCCAGCAGCCAAGATCTCGGCCAGCGGGCGGGAGGTCCCTACAATGAGCAGTTCTTC	CASSQDLGQRAGGPYNEQFF
TRBV4-2	few	TRBJ2-7	NA	TGTGCCAGCAGCCTCGGGTCCGAAGGGACCTACGAGCAGTACTTC	CASSLGSEGTYEQYF
TRBV9	NA	TRBJ2-5	TRBD2	TGTGCCAGCAGCGCTAGCGGGAGTTGGGAGACCCAGTACTTC	CASSASGSWETQYF
TRBV5-5	NA	TRBJ2-7	TRBD1	TGTGCCAGCAGCATCGGGACAGCGAGCTCCTACGAGCAGTACTTC	CASSIGTASSYEQYF
TRBV7-9	once	TRBJ1-2	TRBD1	TGTGCCAGCAGCTTCTCCCATACCGGGACAGCCTTCGGCTACACCTTC	CASSFSHTGTAFGYTF
TRBV11-2	NA	TRBJ2-2	TRBD2	TGTGCCAGCAGCTTTGGACTAGCGGGAGAGGACACCGGGGAGCTGTTTTTT	CASSFGLAGEDTGELFF
TRBV28	NA	TRBJ2-1	NA	TGTGCCAGCAGTTCTCCCACCAGCCTTGAGCAGTTCTTC	CASSSPTSLEQFF
TRBV20-1	NA	TRBJ2-7	NA	TGCAGTGCTAGAGAATACGACGAGCAGTACTTC	CSAREYDEQYF
TRBV2	NA	TRBJ2-3	TRBD2	TGTGCCAGCAGTGAACCTCGGGAGGGCACAGATACGCAGTATTTT	CASSEPREGTDTQYF
TRBV5-4	NA	TRBJ1-1	TRBD1	TGTGCCAGCAGGGACAGGGAGAACACTGAAGCTTTCTTT	CASRDRENTEAFF
TRBV27	NA	TRBJ1-5	NA	TGTGCCAGCAGTTTGAGTTCGCGGGGCAATCAGCCCCAGCATTTT	CASSLSSRGNQPQHF
TRBV29-1	NA	TRBJ2-3	NA	TGCAGCGTCCAAAGTGTAGAGACGCAGTATTTT	CSVQSVETQYF
TRBV6-1	NA	TRBJ1-2	NA	TGTGCCAGCAGTGATGATTTTTTGACAGGCCTCGGCTACACCTTC	CASSDDFLTGLGYTF
TRBV4-1	NA	TRBJ2-7	NA	TGCGCCAGCAGCCAAGATGACGGGACCTACGAGCAGTACTTC	CASSQDDGTYEQYF
TRBV13	NA	TRBJ2-2	NA	TGTGCCAGCAGCCCGGGAAACACCGGGGAGCTGTTTTTT	CASSPGNTGELFF
TRBV11-2	NA	TRBJ2-7	NA	TGTGCCAGCAGCTTAGTAGTGGGGCAGGGAGCCTACGAGCAGTACTTC	CASSLVVGQGAYEQYF
TRBV2	once	TRBJ1-2	NA	TGTGCCAGACGCGAGGTGGAGGGATACCATGGCTACACCTTC	CARREVEGYHGYTF
TRBV28	NA	TRBJ1-5	NA	TGTGCCAGCAGTTTATGGGACAGAGGTCAGCCCCAGCATTTT	CASSLWDRGQPQHF
TRBV10-3	NA	TRBJ2-5	NA	TGTGCAATCGGTCTGGAGACCCAGTACTTC	CAIGLETQYF
TRBV5-5	NA	TRBJ2-5	NA	TGTGCCAGCAGCCCCATAGCCGGGACCCAGTACTTC	CASSPIAGTQYF
TRBV29-1	NA	TRBJ2-1	NA	TGCAGCGTAGGCAGTTTGGATGAGCAGTTCTTC	CSVGSLDEQFF
TRBV7-9	NA	TRBJ1-2	NA	TGTGCCAGCAGCCCGTGGACTTTCCGCCTTATGGGCTACACCTTC	CASSPWTFRLMGYTF
TRBV28	NA	TRBJ2-5	TRBD2	TGTGCCAGCAGCGGGACTAGCGGGAGGATGCAAGAGACCCAGTACTTC	CASSGTSGRMQETQYF
TRBV4-1	NA	TRBJ2-1	NA	TGCGCCAGCAGCCTGACCGGGGGGAGGGGGTACAATGAGCAGTTCTTC	CASSLTGGRGYNEQFF
TRBV19	NA	TRBJ2-1	NA	TGTGCCAGTAGTATAGTATCCACTTTTAATGAGCAGTTCTTC	CASSIVSTFNEQFF
TRBV27	NA	TRBJ1-1	NA	TGTGCCAGCAGTTTATTCAGGCAGCCGAACACTGAAGCTTTCTTT	CASSLFRQPNTEAFF
TRBV4-1	NA	TRBJ2-7	NA	TGCGCCAGCAGCCAAGTGACGGGATTGGAGCAGTACTTC	CASSQVTGLEQYF
TRBV27	once	TRBJ2-1	NA	TGTGCCAGCAGTTTATATAGCGGAGGACGCAATGAGCAGTTCTTC	CASSLYSGGRNEQFF
TRBV2	NA	TRBJ2-2	NA	TGTGCCAGCTTAGCGGCGAACACCGGGGAGCTGTTTTTT	CASLAANTGELFF
TRBV28	NA	TRBJ2-7	TRBD1	TGTGCCAGCGCCCCATTGACAGGGATCATGTACGAGCAGTACTTC	CASAPLTGIMYEQYF
TRBV28	NA	TRBJ2-7	NA	TGTGCCAGCACAGGGACGTCGACCTACGAGCAGTACTTC	CASTGTSTYEQYF
TRBV5-4	NA	TRBJ2-7	TRBD2	TGTGCCAGCAGCTTGGGCCTAGCGGGAGACGAGCAGTACTTC	CASSLGLAGDEQYF
TRBV28	NA	TRBJ2-5	NA	TGTGCCAGCAGACCGCGCAACTACCGGACTTTCCAACTTCAAGAGACCCAGTACTTC	CASRPRNYRTFQLQETQYF
TRBV2	NA	TRBJ1-1	NA	TGTGCCAGCAGTGAAGCGCGACCGGTCACTGAAGCTTTCTTT	CASSEARPVTEAFF
TRBV27	NA	TRBJ1-5	NA	TGTGCCAGCAGTGGAGGGGGGAGCAATCAGCCCCAGCATTTT	CASSGGGSNQPQHF
TRBV19	NA	TRBJ1-1	TRBD1	TGTGCCAGTAGTACCGCAAACCTAGGACAGGGTTGGACTGAAGCTTTCTTT	CASSTANLGQGWTEAFF
TRBV30	NA	TRBJ1-6	NA	TGTGCCTGGAGTGTAGGGGTCCTCTATAATTCACCCCTCCACTTT	CAWSVGVLYNSPLHF
TRBV19	NA	TRBJ2-7	NA	TGTGCCAGTAGTATAGGGGTCAGTCCGGGCTCCTACGAGCAGTACTTC	CASSIGVSPGSYEQYF
TRBV28	NA	TRBJ2-7	NA	TGTGCCAGCAGTTTCACCACTCGGGCAGTACCGACCTACGAGCAGTACTTC	CASSFTTRAVPTYEQYF
TRBV9	NA	TRBJ2-1	NA	TGTGCCAGCAGCGTAGGCCGGAGCTCCTACAATGAGCAGTTCTTC	CASSVGRSSYNEQFF
TRBV7-9	NA	TRBJ2-3	TRBD2	TGTGCCAGCAGCCGAGTAGCGGGAGGGCCATCAGATACGCAGTATTTT	CASSRVAGGPSDTQYF
TRBV25-1	NA	TRBJ1-2	NA	TGTGCCAGCAGTGAATCATTCACGTATGGCTACACCTTC	CASSESFTYGYTF
TRBV29-1	NA	TRBJ2-6	NA	TGCAGCGTTGAAGTGGGGGCAACCAATTCTGGGGCCAACGTCCTGACTTTC	CSVEVGATNSGANVLTF
TRBV6-5	NA	TRBJ2-7	NA	TGTGCCAGCAGCTACGGGCGGGATTCTGGCGAGCAGTACTTC	CASSYGRDSGEQYF
TRBV19	NA	TRBJ2-3	NA	TGTGCCAGTAACACAGGACTCACAGATACGCAGTATTTT	CASNTGLTDTQYF
TRBV4-1	NA	TRBJ2-2	NA	TGCGCCAGCAGCCAAGATTCGGCTATAGGGGAGCTGTTTTTT	CASSQDSAIGELFF
TRBV30	NA	TRBJ1-6	TRBD1	TGTGCCTGGCAGACTGGACAGGGAAGTTCACCCCTCCACTTT	CAWQTGQGSSPLHF
TRBV9	NA	TRBJ2-1	NA	TGTGCCAGCAGCGCCCCTCGTGAAAATGAGCAGTTCTTC	CASSAPRENEQFF
TRBV7-6	NA	TRBJ2-2	NA	TGTGCCAGCAGCCCTTGGGGGGACACCGGGGAGCTGTTTTTT	CASSPWGDTGELFF
TRBV4-2	NA	TRBJ2-7	NA	TGTGCCAGCAGCCTTCCGGGGAGCCGGGGAACCTACGAGCAGTACTTC	CASSLPGSRGTYEQYF
TRBV28	NA	TRBJ1-3	NA	TGTGCCAGCAGTTTTTCTTCTGGAAACACCATATATTTT	CASSFSSGNTIYF
TRBV9	NA	TRBJ2-1	NA	TGTGCCAGCAGCGTACGGACAGCAGTCAATGAGCAGTTCTTC	CASSVRTAVNEQFF
TRBV7-6	NA	TRBJ2-3	TRBD2	TGTGCCAGCAGCTTATATGGGACTAGCGGCAACACAGATACGCAGTATTTT	CASSLYGTSGNTDTQYF
TRBV21-1	NA	TRBJ2-5	NA	TGTGCCAGCAGTCGGACAGGGATTACTGAGACCCAGTACTTC	CASSRTGITETQYF
TRBV13	NA	TRBJ2-7	NA	TGTGCCAGCAGCCCAGCTTCCCCCCGGGCCTACGAGCAGTACTTC	CASSPASPRAYEQYF
TRBV13	NA	TRBJ2-1	NA	TGTGCCAGCAGCTTACGGGACGAACACAATGAGCAGTTCTTC	CASSLRDEHNEQFF
TRBV7-9	NA	TRBJ2-5	TRBD1	TGTGCCAGCAGCATCACAGGGGCCATGGAGACCCAGTACTTC	CASSITGAMETQYF
TRBV9	NA	TRBJ1-3	NA	TGTGCCAGCAGCGTAGAAACAGGGCCGGGAAACACCATATATTTT	CASSVETGPGNTIYF
TRBV5-1	NA	TRBJ2-2	NA	TGCGCCAGCAGCTCGGTAAATGAGGGTCCCGGGGCCGGGGAGCTGTTTTTT	CASSSVNEGPGAGELFF